Listed here are 27 T cell receptor beta chains from one sample, sequenced in a study of CD8+ T cells in alopecia areata. Following extraction, RNA underwent reverse transcription to cDNA, which served as the sequencing template. Some clones are missing from TCRdb's copy, which holds only in-frame ones; the method was immunoSEQ multiplex PCR. The table includes more than 150,000 clones, about 63% detected once. The sample here was CD4+ T cells sorted from blood, taken at week 0. Source of these receptors: a human donor with alopecia areata.

The rearrangement uses TRBV30 and TRBJ2-5; TRBD1 is a possible D gene (5 bases). The CDR3 is 12 amino acids. The V end was cut by 4 bases, the J end by 7 bases, with 13 bases between. Germline V lookup: CDR1 GTSNPN, CDR2 SVGIG (reference sequence). The CDR3 spells CAWMVTQGTQYF. In DNA form, the CDR3 reads TGTGCCTGGATGGTGACTCAGGGGACCCAGTACTTC.

V and J are TRBV7-9 and TRBJ1-2; D uncertain. Trimming removed 3 bases from V and 8 bases from J, with 7 bases in between. The CDR3 has 11 residues. CDR1 is SEHNR, CDR2 FQNEAQ, per germline (reference sequence). The DNA for the CDR3 is TGTGCCAGCAGCTTGGACTGGGGCTACACCTTC. Translating it yields CASSLDWGYTF.

The rearrangement joins TRBV5-1 to TRBJ2-7, with TRBD1 matching over 7 bases. The length of the CDR3 is 14 residues. Germline V gene sequence: CDR1 SGHRS, CDR2 YFSETQ. V lost 2 bases to trimming and J lost 5 bases; unmatched junction nucleotides: 7. CDR3 protein: CASSLTGERDEQYF. CDR3 in DNA: TGCGCCAGCAGCTTAACAGGGGAACGCGACGAGCAGTACTTC.

V and J are TRBV29-1 and TRBJ2-7; D is tentatively TRBD1 or TRBD2 (5 bases each). From germline, CDR1 is SQVTM and CDR2 ANQGSEA. V was pared by 4 bases and J by 8 bases, with 15 bases between. CDR3 length: 12 residues. CDR3 DNA: TGCAGCGTTGGAATGGCAGGGAGACAGCAGTACTTC. It is translated as CSVGMAGRQQYF.

V usage is TRBV7-9 and J usage is TRBJ2-7; D uncertain. CDR3 length equals 14 residues. The V and J ends lost 2 bases and 0 bases respectively, with 8 bases between them. Germline V CDR1 and CDR2: SEHNR, FQNEAQ (reference sequence). The CDR3 region is CASSLKGNSYEQYF. CDR3 coding DNA: TGTGCCAGCAGCTTAAAGGGAAACTCCTACGAGCAGTACTTC. Looking up the rest from reference TRBV7-9 and TRBJ2-7 gives the full variable domain: DTGVSQNPRHKITKRGQNVTFRCDPISEHNRLYWYRQTLGQGPEFLTYFQNEAQLEKSRLLSDRFSAERPKGSFSTLEIQRTEQGDSAMYLCASSLKGNSYEQYFGPGTRLTVT.

This clone was picked up a small number of times. Other DNA sequences in this specimen translate into the identical CDR3. V is TRBV2 and J is TRBJ1-5; D is unclear. Germline lookup yields CDR1 SNHLY and CDR2 FYNNEI. The CDR3 is 14 amino acids. Trimming pared 7 bases from V and 0 bases from J, leaving 10 bases between. As DNA, the CDR3 is TGTGCCAGCACCGGTCGGGGTAGCAATCAGCCCCAGCATTTT. Protein product: CASTGRGSNQPQHF.

This clone was seen only a few times. The genes are TRBV5-6 and TRBJ2-5; D call uncertain. With 4 bases removed from V and 2 bases from J, the gap between germline ends came to 18 bases. Germline-derived CDR1 and CDR2 are SGHDT and YYEEEE. The CDR3 runs to 16 residues. CDR3 coding DNA: TGTGCCAGCAGCCCACTAATGGCGCCTAAACAAGAGACCCAGTACTTC. Amino acid sequence: CASSPLMAPKQETQYF.

The chain couples TRBV15 to TRBJ1-2, with a possible D match to TRBD1 (6 bases). The CDR3 has 14 amino acids. Trimming cost V 3 bases and J 4 bases, with 12 bases left between them. From germline, CDR1 is LNHNV and CDR2 YYDKDF (reference sequence). The CDR3 nucleotides read TGTGCCACCAGCAGCCCCCAGGGGCCCTATGGCTACACCTTC. It codes for CATSSPQGPYGYTF.

This clone came up once. The chain joins TRBV29-1 to TRBJ1-1, with a tentative D call TRBD1 (5 bases). Deletions cut 7 bases from V and 0 bases from J, with 9 bases between. Germline V CDR1 and CDR2: SQVTM, ANQGSEA. The CDR3 consists of 12 residues. The CDR3 spells CSGGHLNTEAFF. In DNA, the CDR3 is TGCAGCGGCGGACACTTGAACACTGAAGCTTTCTTT.

A remark on this clone: Other DNA sequences in this specimen translate into the identical CDR3. The chain has TRBV4-2 and TRBJ2-2; D is unclear. The CDR3 runs to 11 residues. Trimming cost V 2 bases and J 6 bases, with 1 base left between them. The germline CDR1 and CDR2 sequences are LGHNA and YNFKEQ. CDR3 in amino acids: CASSQSGELFF. Here the CDR3 DNA reads TGTGCCAGCAGCCAATCCGGGGAGCTGTTTTTT.

The chain recombines TRBV4-1 with TRBJ1-4; TRBD1 is a possible D gene (5 bases). Germline V gene sequence: CDR1 MGHRA, CDR2 YSYEKL. CDR3 length: 13 amino acids. V was clipped by 1 base and J by 11 bases, with 11 bases between them. The CDR3 DNA sequence: TGCGCCAGCAGCCAAGTCGGCAGGGAGAAACTGTTTTTT. This encodes CASSQVGREKLFF.

The CDR3 coding sequence is TGTGCCAGCAGTTATCGGGGGGCCGCTGGAAACACCATATATTTT. It encodes CASSYRGAAGNTIYF. The chain has TRBV6-5 and TRBJ1-3; tentatively, D is TRBD1 (6 bases). The V gene lost 3 bases and the J gene lost 2 bases, with 11 bases spanning the gap. This CDR3 is built from 15 residues. The germline V gene has CDR1 MNHEY and CDR2 SVGAGI.

The J gene is TRBJ2-4, the V gene TRBV11-1; D is unresolved. The CDR3 covers 16 residues. From germline, CDR1 is SGHAT and CDR2 FQDESV (reference sequence). Trimming shortened V by 2 bases and J by 0 bases, and 11 bases separated the two germline ends. The DNA for the CDR3 is TGTGCCAGCAGCTTATATGCAGACCTAGCCAAAAACATTCAGTACTTC. Its protein is CASSLYADLAKNIQYF.

The rearrangement joins TRBV12-5 to TRBJ1-2; D is possibly TRBD1 (5 bases). CDR1 is LGHNT and CDR2 is FRNRAP in the germline V gene. Trimming pared 4 bases from V and 3 bases from J, leaving 6 bases between. The CDR3 is made up of 12 amino acids. The DNA for the CDR3 is TGTGCTAGTGGTTGGGGCTACTATGGCTACACCTTC. It yields the protein CASGWGYYGYTF.

This clone was found a few times. The chain employs TRBV6-6 and TRBJ1-1; D is ambiguous. Trimming took 4 bases from V and 0 from J, leaving 9 bases between them. Germline lookup yields CDR1 MNHNY and CDR2 SVGAGI (reference sequence). The CDR3 totals 14 residues. This chain's CDR3 is CASSSGGLNTEAFF. The CDR3 DNA sequence: TGTGCCAGCAGTTCGGGAGGCTTGAACACTGAAGCTTTCTTT.

This clone was counted between two and nine times. The rearrangement uses TRBV4-1 and TRBJ1-1, with TRBD1 as a possible D gene (6 bases). CDR3 size: 16 residues. The germline V gene encodes CDR1 MGHRA and CDR2 YSYEKL. V was clipped by 5 bases and J by 6 bases, with 22 bases between them. CDR3 region: CASSARTESPYAEAFF. The CDR3 nucleotides are TGCGCCAGCAGCGCACGGACAGAGAGTCCTTATGCTGAAGCTTTCTTT.

The chain carries TRBV15 and TRBJ1-5, with D unclear. The CDR3 is made up of 13 amino acids. CDR1 LNHNV and CDR2 YYDKDF come from the germline V gene (reference sequence). V was trimmed by 3 bases and J by 6 bases, leaving 9 bases between them. The CDR3 DNA reads as TGTGCCACCAGCAGGGAGGTTGGTCAGCCCCAGCATTTT. This translates into CATSREVGQPQHF.

The chain couples TRBV29-1 to TRBJ1-1; weak D call: TRBD1 (5 bases). The germline V and J ends were trimmed by 6 bases and 2 bases, with 13 bases remaining between them. Germline lookup yields CDR1 SQVTM and CDR2 ANQGSEA. The CDR3 sequence is 13 residues long. This chain's CDR3 is CSVLDSRNTEAFF. In DNA, the CDR3 is TGCAGCGTCCTTGACAGCCGAAACACTGAAGCTTTCTTT.

The genes are TRBV7-9 and TRBJ2-1; 9 bases are a match to TRBD1. CDR1 is SEHNR, CDR2 FQNEAQ, per germline (reference sequence). V shed 5 bases, J shed 4 bases, and the junction held 9 bases outside the gene matches. This CDR3 region has 16 residues. Here the CDR3 DNA reads TGTGCCAGCAGCAACTCCGGGACAGGGCTTTACAATGAGCAGTTCTTC. Translated, it gives CASSNSGTGLYNEQFF.

The chain links TRBV7-2 to TRBJ2-2, with 10 nucleotides matching TRBD1. CDR3 length: 16 residues. Germline trimming cut 5 bases from V and 2 bases from J; bases unmatched to any gene: 5. The germline V gene encodes CDR1 SGHTA and CDR2 FQGNSA. CDR3 in DNA: TGTGCCAGCAGCGCAGGGGACAGGGGTAACACCGGGGAGCTGTTTTTT. Translating gives CASSAGDRGNTGELFF.

The V and J genes are TRBV6-5 and TRBJ2-7; the D gene could be TRBD1 or TRBD2 (5 bases each). The V gene lost 6 bases and the J gene lost 6 bases, with 21 bases spanning the gap. CDR1 and CDR2 from the germline V gene are MNHEY and SVGAGI. The CDR3 has 15 amino acids. CDR3 sequence (DNA): TGTGCCAGCAGGAGTACGGCTCGGGGCTCAGCCGAGCAGTACTTC. This translates into CASRSTARGSAEQYF.

This sequence joins TRBV30 and TRBJ2-5; D unclear. CDR1 and CDR2 from the germline V gene are GTSNPN and SVGIG (reference sequence). V lost 0 bases to trimming and J lost 7 bases, with 9 bases between them. CDR3 length equals 12 residues. CDR3 in amino acids: CAWSVGLRTQYF. In DNA, the CDR3 is TGTGCCTGGAGTGTAGGGTTACGGACCCAGTACTTC.

The chain carries TRBV7-9 and TRBJ2-7; no reliable D call. This CDR3 is built from 14 residues. The germline V and J ends were trimmed by 5 bases and 0 bases, with 11 bases remaining between them. Germline CDR1 reads SEHNR; CDR2 reads FQNEAQ (reference sequence). CDR3 bases: TGTGCCAGCAGCCCCGACGCGAGCTCCTACGAGCAGTACTTC. This translates into CASSPDASSYEQYF.

V usage is TRBV7-8 and J usage is TRBJ2-3; 7 nucleotides align to TRBD2. This CDR3 has 14 amino acids. J gave up 2 bases and V 5 bases, and 4 bases lay outside the gene matches. The germline V gene encodes CDR1 SGHVS and CDR2 FQNEAQ. The CDR3 DNA is TGTGCCAGCAGCCTTACTAGCGTCACAGATACGCAGTATTTT. Translated: CASSLTSVTDTQYF.

The V call is TRBV30, the J call TRBJ1-1; D is uncertain. V was clipped by 1 base and J by 6 bases, with 12 bases between them. The CDR3 covers 13 residues. From germline, CDR1 is GTSNPN and CDR2 SVGIG (reference sequence). The CDR3 is CAWSGLRVAEAFF. DNA of the CDR3: TGTGCCTGGAGTGGTCTTAGGGTCGCTGAAGCTTTCTTT.

This clone came up a few times. The chain uses TRBV29-1 and TRBJ1-1, with 7 bases fitting TRBD1. Germline V lookup: CDR1 SQVTM, CDR2 ANQGSEA. The trim removed 3 bases at V and 9 bases at J, leaving 10 bases unmatched. CDR3 length: 13 residues. For the CDR3, the DNA is TGCAGCGTTGATGGGTCGCAGGGGGAGAAAGCTTTCTTT. It translates to CSVDGSQGEKAFF.

The chain joins TRBV27 to TRBJ1-2; 9 bases are shared with TRBD1. After removal of 2 bases from V and 2 bases from J, the junction contained 6 bases not matched to a gene. The CDR3 covers 16 residues. Germline loops: CDR1 MNHEY, CDR2 SMNVEV (reference sequence). CDR3 in amino acids: CASSLKSGTGNYGYTF. In DNA, the CDR3 is TGTGCCAGCAGTTTAAAGTCAGGGACAGGGAACTATGGCTACACCTTC.